Presented here are 29 T cell receptor beta chains from one specimen sequenced in a study of early T cells in non-severe SARS-CoV-2 infection. TCRdb reprocessed the 5' RACE reads via MiXCR and lists one record per CDR3 protein. The table has 25,000 to 35,000 distinct CDR3 sequences, around 5.7% seen once; the top ten hold 5% to 6.5%. The sequenced sample consisted of whole blood. The receptors were sampled from an adult who was a healthcare worker with PCR-confirmed SARS-CoV-2 infection or an uninfected control (not recorded which).

This clonotype was recorded many times. The V and J genes are TRBV7-2 and TRBJ2-3; TRBD2 aligns across 8 bases. The CDR3 sequence is 17 residues long. The germline V gene encodes CDR1 SGHTA and CDR2 FQGNSA. The trim removed 5 bases at V and 0 bases at J, leaving 10 bases unmatched. The CDR3 DNA sequence: TGTGCCAGCAGCCCTCTAGGTAGCGGGACTAGCACAGATACGCAGTATTTT. This translates into CASSPLGSGTSTDTQYF.

This clonotype was counted many times. CDR3 sequence (DNA): TGCGCCAGCAGCCAGTCCGGGAGTCAGCCCCAGCATTTT. Residues: CASSQSGSQPQHF. The gene calls are TRBV5-1 and TRBJ1-5; no firm D call. There are 13 residues in the CDR3. Germline values: CDR1 SGHRS, CDR2 YFSETQ. V was shortened by 4 bases and J by 6 bases, with 11 bases between the two germline ends.

Of note for this clonotype: A much larger clone sits a single nucleotide away, making a read error possible. This rearrangement joins TRBV14 to TRBJ2-5; D not resolved. The CDR3 has 13 amino acids. Germline V lookup: CDR1 SGHDN, CDR2 FVKESK. The CDR3 loop is CASCQGLQETQYF. The CDR3 DNA reads TGTGCCAGCTGCCAAGGTTTGCAGGAGACCCAGTACTTC. The complete variable domain, with remaining parts taken from reference TRBV14 and TRBJ2-5, reads EAGVTQFPSHSVIEKGQTVTLRCDPISGHDNLYWYRRVMGKEIKFLLHFVKESKQDESGMPNNRFLAERTGGTYSTLKVQPAELEDSGVYFCASCQGLQETQYFGPGTRLLVL.

This clonotype was seen repeatedly, ten times or more. The chain employs TRBV10-3 and TRBJ2-7; no clear D gene. The CDR3 has 12 residues. The V end lost 0 bases, the J end lost 3 bases, and 3 bases lay between the germline ends. Germline CDR1 ENHRY, CDR2 SYGVKD. The DNA for the CDR3 is TGTGCCATCAGTGAGTCGGGCTACGAGCAGTACGTC. Translation gives CAISESGYEQYV.

The table lists this clonotype with many counts. The chain uses TRBV6-5 and TRBJ2-3; a weak D match, TRBD1 (5 bases). Trimming stripped 6 bases from V and 8 bases from J, with 9 bases between. Per germline, CDR1 MNHEY and CDR2 SVGAGI. This CDR3 is built from 11 residues. The CDR3 region is CASSSRGTQYF. The DNA of the CDR3 is TGTGCCAGCAGCTCTAGGGGTACGCAGTATTTT.

This clonotype was seen only a few times. V and J are TRBV9 and TRBJ1-1; D remains unclear. V lost 7 bases and J 3 bases, leaving 13 bases between the germline ends. Germline assignment: CDR1 SGDLS and CDR2 YYNGEE. This CDR3 spans 13 amino acids. CDR3 sequence reads: CASSIRVDTEAFF. The CDR3 DNA reads TGTGCCAGCTCAATAAGGGTGGACACTGAAGCTTTCTTT.

This clonotype was picked up many times. The V and J genes are TRBV3-1 and TRBJ2-5, with D uncertain. V dropped 6 bases and J dropped 4 bases, with 6 bases sitting between them. This CDR3 is 11 amino acids long. The germline CDR1 and CDR2 sequences are LGHDT and YNNKEL (reference sequence). The CDR3 DNA reads TGTGCCAGCAGTCACGGAGAGACCCAGTACTTC. It codes for CASSHGETQYF.

This clonotype showed up many times. The gene calls are TRBV5-1 and TRBJ2-7; D is ambiguous. The V gene's germline CDR1 is SGHRS and CDR2 YFSETQ. The CDR3 covers 12 residues. V lost 3 bases, J lost 1 base, and 5 bases lay in between. The CDR3: CASSSSSYEQYF. Here the CDR3 DNA reads TGCGCCAGCAGCTCGTCGTCCTACGAGCAGTACTTC. Full variable domain (rest looked up from reference TRBV5-1 and TRBJ2-7): KAGVTQTPRYLIKTRGQQVTLSCSPISGHRSVSWYQQTPGQGLQFLFEYFSETQRNKGNFPGRFSGRQFSNSRSEMNVSTLELGDSALYLCASSSSSYEQYFGPGTRLTVT.

This clonotype was counted at least ten times. The chain couples TRBV12-3 or TRBV12-4 to TRBJ2-1, with D possibly being TRBD1 (6 bases). Trimming shortened V by 3 bases and J by 6 bases, and 21 bases separated the two germline ends. This CDR3 spans 17 amino acids. Written as DNA, the CDR3 is TGTGCCAGCAGTTTCTCCTGGCCGGGACAAAGTATCAATGAGCAGTTCTTC. Translation gives CASSFSWPGQSINEQFF.

This clonotype was seen repeatedly, ten times or more. The CDR3 region has the DNA TGTGCCAGCACCTCCGGGACAGGGGTGAACACTGAAGCTTTCTTT. This gives the protein CASTSGTGVNTEAFF. The rearrangement links TRBV6-5 to TRBJ1-1, with 10 bases aligning to TRBD1. Germline V CDR1 and CDR2: MNHEY, SVGAGI. The V and J ends lost 7 bases and 0 bases, in that order; junction bases with no gene match: 5. This CDR3 is built from 15 residues.

This clonotype was counted a few times. The chain joins TRBV5-1 to TRBJ2-3; 13 bases align to TRBD2. This CDR3 has 17 amino acids. V gave up 5 bases and J gave up 4 bases; unmatched junction bases: 10. Germline CDR1 and CDR2: SGHRS and YFSETQ. DNA of the CDR3: TGCGCCAGCAGTTCCCTAGGGACTAGCGGGGCCGCAGATACGCAGTATTTT. It encodes CASSSLGTSGAADTQYF.

The chain joins TRBV3-1 to TRBJ1-1, with D unclear. V was pared by 3 bases and J by 4 bases, with 12 bases between. Germline-derived CDR1 and CDR2 are LGHDT and YNNKEL (reference sequence). The CDR3 has 14 amino acids. The CDR3 DNA sequence: TGTGCCAGCAGCCAGGGGTTATCGACCACTGAAGCTTTCTTT. Translated, it gives CASSQGLSTTEAFF.

Ten or more counts support this clonotype. The rearrangement joins TRBV6-5 to TRBJ2-5; 16 bases are a match to TRBD2. The CDR3 covers 20 residues. Germline V gene lookup returns CDR1 MNHEY and CDR2 SVGAGI. V trimming: 6 bases; J trimming: 5 bases; junction bases outside the gene matches: 18. The CDR3 sequence is CASSSPGLAGGSLGRETQYF. The CDR3 DNA reads TGTGCCAGCAGCTCTCCGGGACTAGCGGGAGGGTCTCTGGGCCGGGAGACCCAGTACTTC.

This clonotype was seen repeatedly, ten times or more. The chain recombines TRBV30 with TRBJ1-2; no firm D call. This CDR3 region has 13 residues. Germline assignment: CDR1 GTSNPN and CDR2 SVGIG (reference sequence). The V end lost 3 bases, the J end lost 4 bases, and 12 bases lay between the germline ends. CDR3 in amino acids: CAWRLLSTYGYTF. The CDR3 DNA reads TGTGCCTGGAGGCTTCTATCGACCTATGGCTACACCTTC.

In its sample, this clonotype was seen a few times. The chain uses TRBV15 and TRBJ2-7; weak D call: TRBD1 (7 bases). The CDR3 is 15 residues long. Germline V gene sequence: CDR1 LNHNV, CDR2 YYDKDF (reference sequence). V was shortened by 3 bases and J by 7 bases, with 19 bases between the two germline ends. The CDR3 sequence: CATSRGTGEAPEQYV. The CDR3 DNA sequence: TGTGCCACCAGCAGGGGAACAGGGGAGGCCCCGGAGCAGTACGTC.

This clonotype was observed at least ten times. The chain links TRBV7-2 to TRBJ2-2; 14 nucleotides align to TRBD2. V trimming: 0 bases; J trimming: 3 bases; junction bases outside the gene matches: 18. This CDR3 contains 23 residues. CDR1 and CDR2 from the germline V gene are SGHTA and FQGNSA. The CDR3 loop reads CASSLASLRTGTSGSRDTGELFF. Here the CDR3 DNA reads TGTGCCAGCAGCTTAGCGTCGCTTCGGACCGGGACTAGCGGGAGTCGGGACACCGGGGAGCTGTTTTTT.

This clonotype occurred many times. The V and J genes are TRBV6-6 and TRBJ2-1, with TRBD2 identical over 13 bases. CDR3 length: 18 amino acids. After removal of 4 bases from V and 10 bases from J, the junction contained 16 bases not matched to a gene. Germline lookup yields CDR1 MNHNY and CDR2 SVGAGI (reference sequence). The CDR3 reads CASSSTPRLAGGPREQFF. The CDR3 nucleotides are TGTGCCAGCAGTTCTACCCCCCGACTAGCGGGAGGTCCGAGGGAGCAGTTCTTC.

The rearrangement links TRBV6-6 to TRBJ1-2; 9 bases are a match to TRBD1. CDR3 length: 13 amino acids. Germline V gene data show CDR1 as MNHNY and CDR2 as SVGAGI (reference sequence). The V gene end was trimmed by 5 bases and the J gene end by 6 bases; junction bases not matched to a gene: 4. CDR3 sequence: CASSPGQGNGYTF. In DNA form, the CDR3 reads TGTGCCAGCAGTCCGGGACAGGGAAATGGCTACACCTTC.

This clonotype was found many times. This chain connects TRBV6-2 or TRBV6-3 to TRBJ2-1, with D unresolved. The CDR3 is 14 amino acids. V was clipped by 0 bases and J by 8 bases, with 11 bases between them. The V gene's germline CDR1 is MNHEY and CDR2 SVGEGT. The CDR3 DNA reads as TGTGCCAGCAGTTACTCCGCCCTCTGGGATGAGCAGTTCTTC. Translation gives CASSYSALWDEQFF.

This clonotype was counted at least ten times. The genes are TRBV7-6 and TRBJ2-1, with TRBD2 identical over 8 bases. V lost 2 bases and J lost 7; bases outside the gene matches: 4. Germline V gene sequence: CDR1 SGHVS, CDR2 FNYEAQ. This CDR3 has 14 residues. The CDR3 reads CASSLRTSFNEQFF. The CDR3 nucleotides are TGTGCCAGCAGCTTAAGGACTAGCTTTAATGAGCAGTTCTTC.

In this sample, this clonotype turned up many times. The chain joins TRBV10-1 to TRBJ2-1, with a possible D match to TRBD2 (6 bases). This CDR3 comprises 15 residues. Trimming left V 3 bases short and J 7 bases short, with 16 bases between. Per germline, CDR1 WNHNN and CDR2 SYGVQD (reference sequence). The CDR3: CASSDDGSSPNEQFF. The CDR3 DNA is TGCGCCAGCAGTGATGACGGGAGCTCCCCGAATGAGCAGTTCTTC.

This clonotype was seen a few times. V is TRBV9 and J is TRBJ2-1, with D hard to call. This CDR3 comprises 16 residues. Germline V lookup: CDR1 SGDLS, CDR2 YYNGEE. The V end lost 0 bases, the J end lost 2 bases, and 12 bases lay between the germline ends. CDR3 residues: CASSVASRGPYNEQFF. The CDR3, as DNA: TGTGCCAGCAGCGTAGCAAGCCGAGGCCCCTACAATGAGCAGTTCTTC. Looking up the rest from reference TRBV9 and TRBJ2-1 gives the full variable domain: DSGVTQTPKHLITATGQRVTLRCSPRSGDLSVYWYQQSLDQGLQFLIQYYNGEERAKGNILERFSAQQFPDLHSELNLSSLELGDSALYFCASSVASRGPYNEQFFGPGTRLTVL.

The table lists this clonotype with many counts. DNA for the CDR3: TGTGCCAGCAGTTACTCGGGCAGTCAGGAGCCCCAGCATTTT. Translating it yields CASSYSGSQEPQHF. The V gene is TRBV6-2 or TRBV6-3, the J gene TRBJ1-5; no reliable D call. Germline assignment: CDR1 MNHEY and CDR2 SVGEGT. V was shortened by 0 bases and J by 8 bases, with 11 bases between the two germline ends. The CDR3 runs to 14 residues.

The chain uses TRBV27 and TRBJ2-7; 8 nucleotides line up with TRBD1. The CDR3 loop spans 17 amino acids. J gave up 1 base and V 1 base, and 9 bases lay outside the gene matches. Germline values: CDR1 MNHEY, CDR2 SMNVEV (reference sequence). CDR3 coding DNA: TGTGCCAGCAGTTTATACGCAGGGGGCGCTCAGTCCTACGAGCAGTACTTC. It translates to CASSLYAGGAQSYEQYF.

Concerning this clonotype: Germline and junction disagree at one end, which may indicate a read error. This rearrangement joins TRBV29-1 to TRBJ2-6; perhaps TRBD1 as D (5 bases). This CDR3 is built from 14 residues. Germline V lookup: CDR1 SQVTM, CDR2 ANQGSEA. DNA of the CDR3: TGCAGCGTCGAAGGGGCTTCTGGGGCCAACGTCCTGACTTTC. Translated: CSVEGASGANVLTF. The complete variable domain, with remaining parts taken from reference TRBV29-1 and TRBJ2-6, reads SAVISQKPSRDICQRGTSLTIQCQVDSQVTMMFWYRQQPGQSLTLIATANQGSEATYESGFVIDKFPISRPNLTFSTLTVSNMSPEDSSIYLCSVEGASGANVLTFGAGSRLTVL.

This clonotype was detected many times. The J gene is TRBJ2-7, the V gene TRBV2; D is unresolved. Germline values: CDR1 SNHLY, CDR2 FYNNEI. Trimming removed 0 bases at V and 0 bases at J, with 6 bases between. CDR3 size: 14 residues. For the CDR3, the DNA is TGTGCCAGCAGTGAAGCCCCCAGCTCCTACGAGCAGTACTTC. This translates into CASSEAPSSYEQYF.

There are many counts of this clonotype. The chain employs TRBV27 and TRBJ1-2; 8 nucleotides agree with TRBD1. Germline V lookup: CDR1 MNHEY, CDR2 SMNVEV (reference sequence). There are 15 residues in the CDR3. V lost 5 bases and J lost 4; bases outside the gene matches: 9. CDR3 loop: CASSPTMDRVYGYTF. CDR3 in DNA: TGTGCCAGCAGTCCAACCATGGACAGGGTCTATGGCTACACCTTC.

There are a few counts of this clonotype. V usage is TRBV9 and J usage is TRBJ1-3; D unresolved. The V end was cut by 3 bases, the J end by 0 bases, with 13 bases between. Germline V gene lookup returns CDR1 SGDLS and CDR2 YYNGEE. The CDR3 consists of 16 residues. CDR3: CASSAPGSYSGNTIYF. The DNA for the CDR3 is TGTGCCAGCAGCGCCCCTGGCTCCTACTCTGGAAACACCATATATTTT.

This clonotype occurred a few times. This chain connects TRBV7-2 to TRBJ2-3; 8 nucleotides align to TRBD2. The V and J ends lost 2 bases and 4 bases, in that order; junction bases with no gene match: 8. Looked up from germline, CDR1 is SGHTA and CDR2 is FQGNSA. CDR3 length equals 16 residues. Here the CDR3 reads CASSLSFQRESDTQYF. CDR3 sequence (DNA): TGTGCCAGCAGCTTATCGTTCCAGCGGGAGTCAGATACGCAGTATTTT.